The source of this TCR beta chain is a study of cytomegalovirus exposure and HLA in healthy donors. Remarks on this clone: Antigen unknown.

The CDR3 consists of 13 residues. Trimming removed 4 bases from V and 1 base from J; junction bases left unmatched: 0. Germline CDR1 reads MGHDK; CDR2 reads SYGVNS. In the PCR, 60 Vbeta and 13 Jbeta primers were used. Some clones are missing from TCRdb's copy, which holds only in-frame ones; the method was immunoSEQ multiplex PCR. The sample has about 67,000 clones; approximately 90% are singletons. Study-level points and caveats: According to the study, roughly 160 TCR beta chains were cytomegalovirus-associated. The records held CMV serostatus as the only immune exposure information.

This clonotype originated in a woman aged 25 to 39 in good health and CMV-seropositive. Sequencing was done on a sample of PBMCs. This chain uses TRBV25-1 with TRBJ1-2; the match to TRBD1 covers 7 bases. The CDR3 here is CASSGDSNYGYTF. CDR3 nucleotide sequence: TGTGCCAGCAGTGGGGACAGTAACTATGGCTACACCTTC.